This entry concerns a single T cell receptor (beta chain). A single base separates this from a much larger clone, so it may be a read error. The sample comes from a study of T cells in Graves' hyperthyroidism and ophthalmopathy. Amplification targeted TCR beta CDR3 regions from RNA transcripts. The primer set for the first-round RT-PCR of the TCR CDR3 was HTBI. One entry per CDR3 protein results from TCRdb running MiXCR on the multiplex PCR reads. The sample includes 550,000 to 600,000 distinct CDR3 sequences, approximately 15% of them seen just once. Trimming removed 1 base from V and 1 base from J, with 10 bases in between. CDR1 and CDR2 (germline): SGHTA, FQGNSA. The CDR3 contains 15 residues.

The chain joins TRBV7-2 to TRBJ1-1, with a possible D match to TRBD1 (5 bases). The specimen was blood. The sequence was obtained from a woman under 30 with Graves' ophthalmopathy. In DNA, the CDR3 is TGTGCCAGCAGCTTAGAGCAGGGCTCGAACACTGAAGCTTTCTTT. It translates to CASSLEQGSNTEAFF.